The text below deals with one T cell receptor (beta chain). Antigen specificity is unknown. Naive CD8 T cells underwent sorting with the CD8+CD4-CCR7+CD45RA+ definition. The data derive from a study of molecular identifiers for immune sequencing clone quantification. Overall study: The replicate experiment used RNA from roughly 20,000 or 100,000 naive CD8 cells. This RNA was split into five aliquots, and four of them were sequenced.

As previously described, bulk TCR libraries were made using listed TCR primers. TCRdb re-called the PCR reads with MiXCR, one entry per CDR3 protein. Of around 480,000 distinct CDR3 sequences listed, about 22% are singletons. Germline assignment: CDR1 SGDLS and CDR2 YYNGEE. The V gene lost 3 bases and the J gene lost 5 bases, with 10 bases spanning the gap. The CDR3 has 13 amino acids. Study findings and constraints: Clones above 20 RNA copies contained over 98% of effector molecules and under 1% of naive molecules.

Sequenced sample: naive CD8+ T cells from blood, with Jurkat cell RNA spiked in. The sample's subset: FACS-sorted CD8+CD4-CCR7+CD45RA+ naive T cells. The sequence was collected from a human donor in good health. Some libraries in this study had Jurkat cell RNA spiked in. The chain has TRBV9 and TRBJ2-3; D is uncertain. In DNA form, the CDR3 reads TGTGCCAGCAGCGAGGGTGGAATAGATACGCAGTATTTT. Its protein product is CASSEGGIDTQYF.